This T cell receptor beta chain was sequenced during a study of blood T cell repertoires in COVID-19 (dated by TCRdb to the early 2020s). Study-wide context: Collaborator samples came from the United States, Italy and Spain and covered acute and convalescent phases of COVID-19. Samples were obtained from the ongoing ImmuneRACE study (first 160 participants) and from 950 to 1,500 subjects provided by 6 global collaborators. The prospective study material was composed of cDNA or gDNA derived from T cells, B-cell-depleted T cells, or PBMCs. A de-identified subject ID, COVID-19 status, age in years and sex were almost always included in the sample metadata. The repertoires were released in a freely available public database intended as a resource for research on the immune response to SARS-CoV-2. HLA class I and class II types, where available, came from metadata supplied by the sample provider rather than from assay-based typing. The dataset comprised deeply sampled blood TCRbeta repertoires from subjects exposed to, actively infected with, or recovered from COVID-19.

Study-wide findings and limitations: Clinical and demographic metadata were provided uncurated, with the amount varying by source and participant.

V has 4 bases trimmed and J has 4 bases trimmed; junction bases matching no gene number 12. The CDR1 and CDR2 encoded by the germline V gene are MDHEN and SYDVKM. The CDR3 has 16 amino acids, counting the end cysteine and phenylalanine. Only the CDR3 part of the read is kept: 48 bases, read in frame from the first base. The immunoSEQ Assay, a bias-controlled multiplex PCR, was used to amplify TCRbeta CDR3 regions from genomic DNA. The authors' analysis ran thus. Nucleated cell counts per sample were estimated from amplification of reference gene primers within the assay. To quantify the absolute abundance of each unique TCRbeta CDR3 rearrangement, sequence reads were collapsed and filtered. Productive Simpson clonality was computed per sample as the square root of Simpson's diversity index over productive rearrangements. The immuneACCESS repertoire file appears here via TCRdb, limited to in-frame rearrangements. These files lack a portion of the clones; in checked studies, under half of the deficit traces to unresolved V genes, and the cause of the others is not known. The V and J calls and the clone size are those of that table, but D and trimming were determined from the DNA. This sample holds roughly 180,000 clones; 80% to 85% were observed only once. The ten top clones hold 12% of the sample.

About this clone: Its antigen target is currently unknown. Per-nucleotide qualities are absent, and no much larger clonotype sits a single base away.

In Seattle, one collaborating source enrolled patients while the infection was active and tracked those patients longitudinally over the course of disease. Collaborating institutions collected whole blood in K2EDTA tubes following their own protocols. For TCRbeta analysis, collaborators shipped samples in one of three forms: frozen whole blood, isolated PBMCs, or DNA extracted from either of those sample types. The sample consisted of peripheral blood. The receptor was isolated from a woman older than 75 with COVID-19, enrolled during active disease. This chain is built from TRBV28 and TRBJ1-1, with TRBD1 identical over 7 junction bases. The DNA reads TGTGCCAGCAGTTCCGAACACAGGGGTTTAAGCACTGAAGCTTTCTTT. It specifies CASSSEHRGLSTEAFF.